The rows below give T cell receptor beta chains drawn from one sample of a study of vaccination and CD4 T cells after COVID-19. A single record per CDR3 protein comes from TCRdb applying MiXCR to the PCR reads. Of more than 25,000 distinct CDR3 sequences in the sample, approximately 66% were seen once. The antigens for these receptors are not known. The source was CD4+ T cells from blood, cultured in vitro, collected after SARS-CoV-2 vaccination. These receptors all stem from a human donor who received a COVID-19 vaccine. Both conserved end residues are part of each CDR3. D genes are given only for firm matches. A clone size is listed for some rows: how often the clone was seen (once, few, many), or a class if it is expanded.

v_gene	d_gene	j_gene	abundance	CDR3aa	CDR3nt
TRBV5-4	TRBD2	TRBJ2-5	.	CASSSRGGAASMAQYF	TGTGCCAGCAGCTCCCGGGGGGGGGCCGCTTCAATGGCCCAGTACTTC
TRBV20-1	.	TRBJ2-2	.	CSARDPGPGELFF	TGCAGTGCTAGAGATCCAGGGCCCGGGGAGCTGTTTTTT
TRBV11-2	.	TRBJ2-5	.	CASSLAEETQYF	TGTGCCAGCAGCTTAGCCGAAGAGACCCAGTACTTC
TRBV15	.	TRBJ1-2	.	CATSRDRPALGYGYTF	TGTGCCACCAGCAGAGATCGGCCAGCGCTAGGCTATGGCTACACCTTC
TRBV27	TRBD1	TRBJ1-1	.	CASSSRTGVGHTEAFF	TGTGCCAGCAGTTCCCGGACAGGGGTCGGTCACACTGAAGCTTTCTTT
TRBV6-5	TRBD2	TRBJ2-5	.	CASSSPGLAGSQETQYF	TGTGCCAGCAGTTCGCCGGGACTAGCGGGGAGCCAAGAGACCCAGTACTTC
TRBV7-8	.	TRBJ1-5	.	CASSLLESNQPQHF	TGTGCCAGCAGCTTATTGGAGAGCAATCAGCCCCAGCATTTT
TRBV19	TRBD2	TRBJ2-3	.	CASGTSGGPDTQYF	TGTGCCAGTGGGACTAGCGGGGGGCCAGATACGCAGTATTTT
TRBV7-6	.	TRBJ2-5	.	CASSLEGAGETQYF	TGTGCCAGCAGCTTAGAGGGGGCGGGGGAGACCCAGTACTTC
TRBV5-1	.	TRBJ2-7	.	CASSSGDGYYEQYF	TGCGCCAGCAGCTCCGGGGACGGGTACTACGAGCAGTACTTC
TRBV7-9	TRBD1	TRBJ1-1	few	CASSLAQRGQAF	TGTGCCAGCAGCTTAGCCCAACGGGGACAGGCCTTT
TRBV15	.	TRBJ1-4	few	CATSRAGSGDEKLFF	TGTGCCACCAGCAGAGCGGGGAGTGGGGATGAAAAACTGTTTTTT
TRBV2	.	TRBJ2-7	.	CASSQIRGVSYEQYF	TGTGCCAGCAGCCAAATCAGGGGGGTCTCCTACGAGCAGTACTTC
TRBV19	.	TRBJ1-2	.	CASTRSGQSNYGYTF	TGTGCCAGTACCCGGTCTGGACAGTCTAACTATGGCTACACCTTC
TRBV30	.	TRBJ2-4	.	CAWSPTVAKNIQYF	TGTGCCTGGAGTCCCACGGTAGCCAAAAACATTCAGTACTTC
TRBV12-3/TRBV12-4	.	TRBJ2-2	.	CASSPNRDGTGELFF	TGTGCCAGCAGCCCGAACAGGGACGGCACCGGGGAGCTGTTTTTT
TRBV10-3	TRBD1	TRBJ1-2	.	CAISQSRGPGYGYTF	TGTGCCATCAGCCAAAGCAGGGGGCCAGGCTATGGCTACACCTTC
TRBV21-1	.	TRBJ2-5	once	CASSARDRGRETQYF	TGTGCCAGCAGCGCCCGGGACAGGGGGCGTGAGACCCAGTACTTC
TRBV14	.	TRBJ1-2	.	CASSQTGTESKGYTF	TGTGCCAGCAGCCAAACCGGGACTGAGAGTAAGGGCTACACCTTC
TRBV7-9	.	TRBJ2-2	.	CASSLESSVPNTGELFF	TGTGCCAGCAGCTTAGAGTCGAGTGTCCCGAACACCGGGGAGCTGTTTTTT
TRBV19	.	TRBJ2-5	.	CASSILSTAAETQYF	TGTGCCAGTAGTATCCTCTCGACAGCTGCAGAGACCCAGTACTTC
TRBV7-2	.	TRBJ1-2	once	CASSLGHGYGYTF	TGTGCCAGCAGCTTGGGACACGGCTATGGCTACACCTTC
TRBV7-9	TRBD1	TRBJ1-1	few	CASSWQTGGAAEAFF	TGTGCCAGCAGCTGGCAGACAGGGGGGGCCGCTGAAGCTTTCTTT
TRBV12-3/TRBV12-4	.	TRBJ2-3	few	CASSLGVWGDTDTQYF	TGTGCCAGCAGTTTAGGGGTTTGGGGGGACACAGATACGCAGTATTTT
TRBV12-3/TRBV12-4	.	TRBJ2-2	.	CASSLVGTGELFF	TGTGCCAGCAGTTTAGTGGGGACCGGGGAGCTGTTTTTT
TRBV25-1	.	TRBJ1-3	.	CASSAFTSGNTIYF	TGTGCCAGCAGTGCTTTCACCTCTGGAAACACCATATATTTT
TRBV12-3/TRBV12-4	TRBD1	TRBJ2-7	few	CASSLSAGFGTGSYEQYF	TGTGCCAGCAGTTTAAGCGCGGGGTTCGGGACAGGGTCCTACGAGCAGTACTTC
TRBV7-9	TRBD2	TRBJ2-3	once	CASSLARSTSISDTQYF	TGTGCCAGCAGCTTAGCAAGGTCGACTAGCATTTCAGATACGCAGTATTTT
TRBV5-1	TRBD1	TRBJ1-1	.	CASSGGQLNTEAFF	TGCGCCAGCAGCGGGGGACAGCTGAACACTGAAGCTTTCTTT
TRBV24-1	TRBD1	TRBJ2-1	.	CATSQDRDPYNEQFF	TGTGCCACCAGTCAAGACAGGGACCCCTACAATGAGCAGTTCTTC
TRBV6-1	.	TRBJ1-6	.	CASTRAPNSPLHF	TGTGCCAGCACCCGGGCCCCGAATTCACCCCTCCACTTT
TRBV2	.	TRBJ1-1	few	CASDKFRAEAFF	TGTGCCAGCGACAAGTTTCGCGCTGAAGCTTTCTTT
TRBV6-5	TRBD1	TRBJ2-3	.	CASSSPRDRGGSDTQYF	TGTGCCAGCAGTTCCCCCCGGGACAGGGGAGGGTCAGATACGCAGTATTTT
TRBV11-2	.	TRBJ2-2	few	CASSPSRDGVGGGELFF	TGTGCCAGCAGCCCGTCCCGGGACGGCGTGGGTGGCGGGGAGCTGTTTTTT
TRBV21-1	.	TRBJ1-3	.	CASTSGDSSGNTIYF	TGTGCCAGCACCTCTGGAGATAGCTCTGGAAACACCATATATTTT
TRBV6-5	TRBD1	TRBJ1-1	.	CASSYRTGVKAFF	TGTGCCAGCAGTTATCGGACAGGAGTTAAAGCTTTCTTT
TRBV7-9	TRBD1	TRBJ1-1	.	CASSLTGDTEAFF	TGTGCCAGCAGCCTTACAGGGGACACTGAAGCTTTCTTT
TRBV2	.	TRBJ2-5	.	CASSVTLQETQYF	TGTGCCAGCAGTGTAACCCTCCAAGAGACCCAGTACTTC
TRBV7-6	TRBD2	TRBJ2-5	.	CASSPIRSGGIQETQYF	TGTGCCAGCAGCCCCATACGAAGCGGGGGCATCCAAGAGACCCAGTACTTC
TRBV5-6	TRBD1	TRBJ2-3	.	CATRDRGGADTQYF	TGTGCCACTCGGGACAGGGGAGGGGCAGATACGCAGTATTTT
TRBV5-1	.	TRBJ2-3	few	CASSRQGTDTQYF	TGCGCCAGCAGCCGACAGGGCACAGATACGCAGTATTTT
TRBV20-1	TRBD2	TRBJ2-3	.	CSAGTSGGQTDTQYF	TGCAGTGCCGGGACTAGCGGGGGGCAGACAGATACGCAGTATTTT
TRBV19	TRBD1	TRBJ1-6	.	CASSTGGDSPLHF	TGTGCCAGTAGTACAGGGGGAGATTCACCCCTCCACTTT
TRBV11-2	.	TRBJ2-5	few	CASSLDLEQETQYF	TGTGCCAGCAGCTTAGATCTCGAGCAAGAGACCCAGTACTTC
TRBV7-9	.	TRBJ1-1	.	CASSLVAAGKAFF	TGTGCCAGCAGCTTAGTTGCGGCGGGCAAAGCTTTCTTT
TRBV7-2	TRBD2	TRBJ2-1	once	CASSNGLAGVNEQFF	TGTGCCAGCAGCAACGGACTAGCGGGGGTCAATGAGCAGTTCTTC
TRBV19	.	TRBJ1-2	.	CASTGDTKRATGIHGYTF	TGTGCCAGTACCGGGGACACGAAGAGGGCTACAGGGATACATGGCTACACCTTC
TRBV7-2	TRBD2	TRBJ2-5	.	CASSSRGLAQETQYF	TGTGCCAGCAGCTCCCGCGGACTAGCGCAAGAGACCCAGTACTTC
TRBV19	.	TRBJ1-5	.	CASRVREGNQPQHF	TGTGCCAGTCGAGTTAGGGAAGGCAATCAGCCCCAGCATTTT
TRBV5-1	TRBD1	TRBJ1-6	.	CASSLGTGGSYNSPLHF	TGCGCCAGCAGCCTGGGGACAGGGGGCTCCTATAATTCACCCCTCCACTTT
TRBV3-1	TRBD1	TRBJ1-6	.	CASSQEEGRGVSSPLHF	TGTGCCAGCAGCCAAGAGGAGGGCAGGGGGGTCAGTTCACCCCTCCACTTT
TRBV7-3	.	TRBJ2-2	few	CASSEAGNTGELFF	TGTGCCAGCAGCGAAGCAGGGAACACCGGGGAGCTGTTTTTT
TRBV11-3	.	TRBJ1-3	.	CASSLDPTENTIYF	TGTGCCAGCAGCTTAGATCCGACAGAAAACACCATATATTTT
TRBV4-2	TRBD2	TRBJ2-4	few	CASSQETSGGVKNIQYF	TGTGCCAGCAGCCAAGAAACTAGCGGGGGTGTCAAAAACATTCAGTACTTC
TRBV2	.	TRBJ1-5	few	CASSESRGGNNQPQHF	TGTGCCAGCAGTGAAAGCAGGGGCGGAAACAATCAGCCCCAGCATTTT
TRBV20-1	TRBD1	TRBJ2-4	.	CSARDPGGLAKNIQYF	TGCAGTGCTAGAGATCCAGGGGGCCTAGCCAAAAACATTCAGTACTTC
TRBV7-9	.	TRBJ2-2	.	CASSLRGAWELFF	TGTGCCAGCAGCTTACGGGGGGCTTGGGAGCTGTTTTTT
TRBV12-3/TRBV12-4	TRBD1	TRBJ1-2	.	CASSHGTALIGYTF	TGTGCCAGCAGCCATGGGACAGCATTAATTGGCTACACCTTC
TRBV5-1	.	TRBJ1-2	few	CASSPSEEGVYGYTF	TGCGCCAGCAGCCCCTCTGAGGAAGGGGTATATGGCTACACCTTC
TRBV19	.	TRBJ1-1	.	CASRPGTPKNTEAFF	TGTGCCAGTAGACCCGGGACACCGAAGAACACTGAAGCTTTCTTT